A single sample is the source of the 32 T cell receptor beta chains below, sequenced in a study of memory CD4+ T cells and cytomegalovirus serostatus. The method was immunoSEQ multiplex PCR; TCRdb's version includes in-frame clones alone and lacks a portion of them. The table shows around 45,000 clones, with 60% to 85% occurring only once. Single viable CD3+CD4+CD8-CD45RO+ cells were sorted as the memory CD4+ T cells. The sample taken for sequencing was memory CD4+ T cells from blood. The origin of the receptors is an adult in good health and CMV-seronegative.

The chain employs TRBV7-2 and TRBJ1-3; no clear D. Germline loops: CDR1 SGHTA, CDR2 FQGNSA. This CDR3 is 15 amino acids long. V lost 6 bases and J 4 bases, leaving 16 bases between the germline ends. CDR3 nucleotides: TGTGCCAGCAGTCCGAGGATCGGGCCGGGAAACACCATATATTTT. Translated, it gives CASSPRIGPGNTIYF.

This chain joins TRBV7-3 and TRBJ2-3, with a tentative D call TRBD2 (6 bases). CDR1 and CDR2 (germline): SGHTA, FQGTGA. V lost 1 base, J lost 6 bases, and 11 bases lay in between. This CDR3 spans 14 amino acids. The chain's CDR3 is CASSLKPAGDTQYF. The CDR3 DNA reads TGTGCCAGCAGCTTAAAACCGGCGGGGGATACGCAGTATTTT.

The chain carries TRBV7-2 and TRBJ2-2, with 9 bases aligning to TRBD1. CDR3 length: 15 amino acids. The junction had 13 bases not matched to a gene; V was cut back by 6 bases and J by 11 bases. Germline V gene data show CDR1 as SGHTA and CDR2 as FQGNSA. The CDR3 DNA is TGTGCCAGCAGGCCCGGGACAGGGTTAATCGGAGAGCTGTTTTTT. This sequence encodes CASRPGTGLIGELFF.

The chain has TRBV9 and TRBJ1-4, with 9 bases identical to TRBD1. The CDR3 is made up of 17 amino acids. The germline V gene encodes CDR1 SGDLS and CDR2 YYNGEE. Trimming at V came to 3 bases and at J to 4 bases, leaving 10 bases not matched to a gene. The CDR3 region is CASSADRGVGFNEKLFF. In nucleotides, the CDR3 is TGTGCCAGCAGCGCCGACAGGGGGGTCGGTTTTAATGAAAAACTGTTTTTT.

The chain joins TRBV11-3 to TRBJ2-2, with D hard to call. The CDR3 extends over 13 amino acids. The V gene's germline CDR1 is SGHNT and CDR2 YENEEA. V dropped 2 bases and J dropped 10 bases, with 11 bases sitting between them. The CDR3 loop is CASSLYLSTELFF. The CDR3 DNA sequence: TGTGCCAGCAGCTTATACTTATCCACGGAGCTGTTTTTT. The full variable domain, in which reference TRBV11-3 and TRBJ2-2 provide the parts outside the CDR3, is EAGVVQSPRYKIIEKKQPVAFWCNPISGHNTLYWYLQNLGQGPELLIRYENEEAVDDSQLPKDRFSAERLKGVDSTLKIQPAELGDSAVYLCASSLYLSTELFFGEGSRLTVL.

This clone came up once. V gene TRBV6-1 combines with J gene TRBJ1-2; 8 bases map to TRBD1. Germline V gene sequence: CDR1 MNHNS, CDR2 SASEGT. The CDR3 is made up of 15 amino acids. J was trimmed by 4 bases and V by 5 bases; bases with no gene match: 9. The DNA for the CDR3 is TGTGCCAGCAGTCGCCCGGACAGGGTGAGCTATGGCTACACCTTC. This codes for CASSRPDRVSYGYTF.

DNA of the CDR3: TGTGCCATCAGGGGACAGGGCGGAGAGTCTGGAAACACCATATATTTT. It encodes CAIRGQGGESGNTIYF. This chain joins TRBV10-3 and TRBJ1-3, with TRBD1 matching over 9 bases. V gave up 6 bases and J gave up 1 base; unmatched junction bases: 7. Germline V gene sequence: CDR1 ENHRY, CDR2 SYGVKD. The CDR3 contains 16 residues.

The V gene is TRBV30, the J gene TRBJ1-6, with D unclear. The CDR3 runs to 13 residues. Germline loops: CDR1 GTSNPN, CDR2 SVGIG (reference sequence). Deletions cut 4 bases from V and 5 bases from J, with 9 bases between. CDR3 in DNA: TGTGCCTGGAAGGAACAGCATAATTCACCCCTCCACTTT. Its protein product is CAWKEQHNSPLHF.

The chain couples TRBV11-1 to TRBJ2-7, with no clear D. The V end was cut by 1 base, the J end by 2 bases, with 12 bases between. CDR3 length: 15 residues. Germline CDR1 and CDR2: SGHAT and FQDESV (reference sequence). Here the CDR3 DNA reads TGTGCCAGCAGCTTAGGTGGGTGGGCCACCTACGAGCAGTACTTC. As protein: CASSLGGWATYEQYF.

This chain connects TRBV10-3 to TRBJ2-7, with 10 nucleotides matching TRBD2. Germline V gives CDR1 ENHRY, CDR2 SYGVKD. Losses at the gene ends were 5 bases for V and 0 bases for J; bases not matched to a gene: 4. This CDR3 region has 15 residues. The CDR3: CAISSGGGLSYEQYF. The CDR3 coding sequence is TGTGCCATCAGTAGCGGGGGGGGACTCTCCTACGAGCAGTACTTC.

J is TRBJ2-3 and V is TRBV18; 7 nucleotides agree with TRBD1. CDR3 length: 15 amino acids. Losses at the gene ends were 8 bases for V and 0 bases for J; bases not matched to a gene: 8. Germline V gene lookup returns CDR1 KGHSH and CDR2 LQKENI. The CDR3 DNA follows: TGTGCCAGCCTAACAGGGGCGGGTAGCACAGATACGCAGTATTTT. Its protein product is CASLTGAGSTDTQYF.

This clone was detected only once. The chain couples TRBV7-9 to TRBJ2-2, with D hard to call. Germline CDR1 and CDR2: SEHNR and FQNEAQ (reference sequence). There are 17 residues in the CDR3. V lost 1 base to trimming and J lost 4 bases, with 16 bases between them. CDR3 DNA: TGTGCCAGCAGCTTAGATGAGGTCGCCCGAGGCACCGGGGAGCTGTTTTTT. This encodes CASSLDEVARGTGELFF.

V and J are TRBV6-1 and TRBJ2-1; tentative D call: TRBD2 (7 bases). Germline V lookup: CDR1 MNHNS, CDR2 SASEGT. V was shortened by 5 bases and J by 4 bases, with 15 bases between the two germline ends. The CDR3 spans 15 residues. In DNA form, the CDR3 reads TGTGCCAGCAGTCCCCGGGGGGCCGAATACAATGAGCAGTTCTTC. It codes for CASSPRGAEYNEQFF.

The chain uses TRBV5-4 and TRBJ2-3; TRBD1 agrees at 8 bases. The germline V gene encodes CDR1 SGHNT and CDR2 YYREEE (reference sequence). Losses at the gene ends were 3 bases for V and 0 bases for J; bases not matched to a gene: 3. The CDR3 spans 15 residues. CDR3 sequence: CASSSDRESTDTQYF. For the CDR3, the DNA is TGTGCCAGCAGCTCGGACAGGGAAAGCACAGATACGCAGTATTTT.

This sequence joins TRBV11-2 and TRBJ1-1; 7 nucleotides match TRBD1. J was trimmed by 7 bases and V by 1 base; bases with no gene match: 6. This CDR3 contains 14 residues. CDR1 and CDR2 (germline): SGHAT, FQNNGV. The CDR3 is CASSLATGVDEAFF. Here the CDR3 DNA reads TGTGCCAGCAGCTTAGCCACAGGGGTCGATGAAGCTTTCTTT.

V usage is TRBV6-1 and J usage is TRBJ1-2; D might be TRBD1 (6 bases). The germline CDR1 and CDR2 sequences are MNHNS and SASEGT. V lost 4 bases, J lost 4 bases, and 10 bases lay in between. The CDR3 is made up of 13 amino acids. CDR3 residues: CASSVRGAYGYTF. In DNA, the CDR3 is TGTGCCAGCAGTGTCCGGGGGGCCTATGGCTACACCTTC.

There are a few counts of this clone. The gene calls are TRBV5-8 and TRBJ2-4; no firm D call. The V and J ends lost 0 bases and 0 bases respectively, with 13 bases between them. The CDR3 runs 17 residues. Germline V CDR1 and CDR2: SGHTS, YDEGEE. CDR3 nucleotide sequence: TGTGCCAGCAGCTTGGCGAGGTCAGAACTAGCCAAAAACATTCAGTACTTC. As protein: CASSLARSELAKNIQYF.

This chain links TRBV6-5 with TRBJ1-6, with 9 bases lining up with TRBD1. The CDR3 contains 14 residues. The germline gives CDR1 MNHEY, CDR2 SVGAGI. Losses at the gene ends were 6 bases for V and 6 bases for J; bases not matched to a gene: 3. The CDR3 DNA reads TGTGCCAGCAGGAAACAGGGGGCTAATTCACCCCTCCACTTT. This sequence encodes CASRKQGANSPLHF.

As DNA, the CDR3 is TGTGCCAGCAGTTACTCCCCAGGGGGATTGAATGAAAAACTGTTTTTT. Encoded protein: CASSYSPGGLNEKLFF. The genes are TRBV6-5 and TRBJ1-4, with 7 bases matching TRBD1. From germline, CDR1 is MNHEY and CDR2 SVGAGI. Trimming at V came to 0 bases and at J to 5 bases, leaving 6 bases not matched to a gene. CDR3 size: 16 residues.

The chain combines TRBV6-7 with TRBJ1-5, with unresolved D. TRBV6-7 is flagged as an ORF with uncertain function. V was pared by 6 bases and J by 4 bases, with 13 bases between. There are 14 residues in the CDR3. The CDR3 nucleotides read TGTGCCAGCAGCCGGGCTCAGGAGAATCAGCCCCAGCATTTT. Translation gives CASSRAQENQPQHF.

The rearrangement joins TRBV7-2 to TRBJ2-4, with 7 bases matching TRBD2. V was pared by 0 bases and J by 3 bases, with 2 bases of the junction left unmatched. The CDR3 is made up of 15 amino acids. CDR1 and CDR2 from the germline V gene are SGHTA and FQGNSA. The chain's CDR3 is CASSLAGGVKNIQYF. DNA of the CDR3: TGTGCCAGCAGCTTAGCGGGGGGGGTCAAAAACATTCAGTACTTC.

The J gene is TRBJ2-5, the V gene TRBV5-6; 11 positions match TRBD2. Germline V CDR1 and CDR2: SGHDT, YYEEEE. This CDR3 is built from 15 residues. Losses at the gene ends were 0 bases for V and 6 bases for J; bases not matched to a gene: 4. CDR3 sequence (DNA): TGTGCCAGCAGCTTGGCTAGCGGGGGGCGGAAGACCCAGTACTTC. Translated, it gives CASSLASGGRKTQYF.

The V and J genes are TRBV27 and TRBJ1-1; D remains ambiguous. The CDR3 totals 11 residues. V lost 4 bases, J lost 1 base, and 1 base lay in between. CDR1 and CDR2 (germline): MNHEY, SMNVEV (reference sequence). CDR3 nucleotide sequence: TGTGCCAGCAGTTCGAACACTGAAGCTTTCTTT. Its protein product is CASSSNTEAFF.

The CDR3 sequence is CASHGSGNQPQHF. CDR3 bases: TGTGCCAGCCACGGTTCGGGAAATCAGCCCCAGCATTTT. This chain links TRBV18 with TRBJ1-5; D is undetermined. This CDR3 has 13 amino acids. Deletions cut 8 bases from V and 4 bases from J, with 12 bases between. Germline V CDR1 and CDR2: KGHSH, LQKENI. Complete variable domain (other parts from reference TRBV18 and TRBJ1-5): NAGVMQNPRHLVRRRGQEARLRCSPMKGHSHVYWYRQLPEEGLKFMVYLQKENIIDESGMPKERFSAEFPKEGPSILRIQQVVRGDSAAYFCASHGSGNQPQHFGDGTRLSIL.

This clone was counted between two and nine times. An end of the junction differs from the germline gene, which may be a read error. This sequence joins TRBV7-7 and TRBJ2-5; 7 bases fit TRBD1. The CDR3 is made up of 14 amino acids. CDR1 and CDR2 (germline): SSHAT, FNYEAQ (reference sequence). CDR3 region: CASSFRGMQETQYF. CDR3 bases: TGTGCTAGCAGCTTCAGGGGGATGCAAGAGACCCAGTACTTC.

The chain is built from TRBV7-2 and TRBJ2-3; D call uncertain. The CDR3 totals 14 residues. Trimming took off 5 bases at V and 6 bases at J, with 15 bases between the two ends. Germline V lookup: CDR1 SGHTA, CDR2 FQGNSA. CDR3 sequence: CASSQRRVGDTQYF. CDR3 DNA sequence: TGTGCCAGCAGCCAGAGACGGGTGGGGGATACGCAGTATTTT. The entire variable domain, with the rest obtained from reference TRBV7-2 and TRBJ2-3, is as follows: GAGVSQSPSNKVTEKGKDVELRCDPISGHTALYWYRQSLGQGLEFLIYFQGNSAPDKSGLPSDRFSAERTGGSVSTLTIQRTQQEDSAVYLCASSQRRVGDTQYFGPGTRLTVL.

This clone was counted only a few times. Relative to the germline gene, one junction end is altered; a read error may explain this. The chain links TRBV9 to TRBJ1-1; unclear D gene. The CDR3 consists of 15 residues. The germline gives CDR1 SGDLS, CDR2 YYNGEE. CDR3 amino acids: CASSPPDGGNAEAFF. The CDR3 bases are TGTGCCAGCAGCCCCCCGGACGGCGGGAACGCTGAAGCTTTCTTT. The full variable domain, in which reference TRBV9 and TRBJ1-1 provide the parts outside the CDR3, is DSGVTQTPKHLITATGQRVTLRCSPRSGDLSVYWYQQSLDQGLQFLIQYYNGEERAKGNILERFSAQQFPDLHSELNLSSLELGDSALYFCASSPPDGGNAEAFFGQGTRLTVV.

The chain has TRBV15 and TRBJ2-7, with TRBD1 matching 7 bases. The germline gives CDR1 LNHNV, CDR2 YYDKDF (reference sequence). V trimming: 4 bases; J trimming: 0 bases; junction bases outside the gene matches: 12. The CDR3 covers 17 residues. Here the CDR3 reads CATSMTRGTIGSYEQYF. As DNA, the CDR3 is TGTGCCACCAGCATGACCAGGGGGACGATCGGCTCCTACGAGCAGTACTTC.

This rearrangement joins TRBV7-8 to TRBJ2-7; D is ambiguous. The V gene's germline CDR1 is SGHVS and CDR2 FQNEAQ. V was clipped by 1 base and J by 3 bases, with 13 bases between them. CDR3 length: 15 amino acids. The CDR3 DNA sequence: TGTGCCAGCAGCTTAGTCGGTCAGACATACTACGAGCAGTACTTC. Translating it yields CASSLVGQTYYEQYF.

CDR3 protein: CASSLSTVSSPLHF. As DNA, the CDR3 is TGTGCCAGCAGCCTTTCGACCGTTTCATCACCCCTCCACTTT. The chain employs TRBV7-9 and TRBJ1-6, with D hard to call. Germline loops: CDR1 SEHNR, CDR2 FQNEAQ (reference sequence). The CDR3 length is 14 residues. The ends were cut back, 5 bases at V and 10 bases at J, with 15 bases in the middle.

This clone was found a few times. Other nucleotide sequences from this sample produce the same CDR3. This chain joins TRBV11-2 and TRBJ2-7; no definite D call. V lost 1 base and J 5 bases, leaving 9 bases between the germline ends. This CDR3 spans 13 amino acids. Germline V CDR1 and CDR2: SGHAT, FQNNGV. The CDR3 region has the DNA TGTGCCAGCAGCTTAGTAGGGCAAAACGAGCAGTACTTC. It specifies CASSLVGQNEQYF.

The chain carries TRBV5-4 and TRBJ1-2; 8 nucleotides align to TRBD1. The CDR3 has 13 amino acids. Losses at the gene ends were 3 bases for V and 8 bases for J; bases not matched to a gene: 6. Looked up from germline, CDR1 is SGHNT and CDR2 is YYREEE (reference sequence). The CDR3 region is CASSWTGLEGYTF. In DNA, the CDR3 is TGTGCCAGCAGCTGGACAGGGTTGGAAGGCTACACCTTC.